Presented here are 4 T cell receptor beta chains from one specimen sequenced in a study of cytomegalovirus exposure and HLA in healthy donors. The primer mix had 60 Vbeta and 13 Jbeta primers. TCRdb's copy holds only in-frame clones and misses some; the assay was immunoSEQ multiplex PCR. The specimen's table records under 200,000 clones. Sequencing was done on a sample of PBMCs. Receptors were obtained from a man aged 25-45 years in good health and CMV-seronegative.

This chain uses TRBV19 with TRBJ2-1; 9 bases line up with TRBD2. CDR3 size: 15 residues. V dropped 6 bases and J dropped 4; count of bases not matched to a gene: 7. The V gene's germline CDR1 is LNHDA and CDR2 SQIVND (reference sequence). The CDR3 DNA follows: TGTGCCAGTAGCCTCGGGACTAGCCTTTACAATGAGCAGTTCTTC. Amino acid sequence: CASSLGTSLYNEQFF.

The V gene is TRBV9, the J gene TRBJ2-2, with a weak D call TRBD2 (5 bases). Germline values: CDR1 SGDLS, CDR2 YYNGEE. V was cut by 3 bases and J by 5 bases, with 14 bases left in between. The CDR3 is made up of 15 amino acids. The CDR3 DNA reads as TGTGCCAGCAGCGCCCTGCCGGGAACGACCGGGGAGCTGTTTTTT. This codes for CASSALPGTTGELFF.

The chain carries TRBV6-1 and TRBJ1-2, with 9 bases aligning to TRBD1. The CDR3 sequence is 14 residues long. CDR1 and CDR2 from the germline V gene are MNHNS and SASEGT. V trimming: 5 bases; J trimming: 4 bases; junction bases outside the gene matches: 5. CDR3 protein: CASSPTGGLYGYTF. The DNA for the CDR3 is TGTGCCAGCAGTCCTACAGGGGGCCTCTATGGCTACACCTTC.

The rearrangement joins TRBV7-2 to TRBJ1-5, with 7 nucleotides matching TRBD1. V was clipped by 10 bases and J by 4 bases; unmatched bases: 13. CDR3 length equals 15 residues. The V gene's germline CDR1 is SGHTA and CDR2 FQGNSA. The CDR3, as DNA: TGTGCCACCAACGGAGGGACAGAAATAAATCAGCCCCAGCATTTT. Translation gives CATNGGTEINQPQHF.